This T cell receptor beta chain emerged from a study of OX40 agonist ivuxolimab in advanced cancers. Study-level background: Three patients, one with hepatocellular carcinoma and two with cutaneous melanoma, responded partially.

The CDR3 loop spans 14 amino acids. CDR1 and CDR2 (germline): SGHTA, FQGNSA. V was trimmed by 3 bases and J by 4 bases, leaving 12 bases between them. Notes on this clone: What it binds is not known.

This table comes from immunoSEQ multiplex PCR, and its TCRdb copy is limited to in-frame clones, with some not included. The sample lists 70,000 to 95,000 clones; over 75% were seen once. Study conclusions and caveats: In general, CD8+ T cells held more expanded clones than CD4+ did, on average.

The receptor was derived from an adult with an advanced solid tumor such as melanoma, head and neck, liver or kidney cancer. The sequences come from CD4+ or CD8+ T cells sorted from blood, collected in a trial of the OX40 agonist ivuxolimab. The chain carries TRBV7-2 and TRBJ1-1; D gene uncertain. CDR3 bases: TGTGCCAGCAGCTTGACGGACCTGAGCACTGAAGCTTTCTTT. Its protein product is CASSLTDLSTEAFF.